The rows below give T cell receptor beta chains drawn from one sample of a study of control samples from healthy donors and cancer patients. Here immunoSEQ multiplex PCR was the method, and the copy in TCRdb shows in-frame clones only, minus some. The sample holds 150,000 or so clones; 90% to 95% are singletons and the top ten take around 13%. What was sequenced was blood. These receptors all stem from a man aged 40-55 years in good health. CDR3s include the opening cysteine and the closing phenylalanine or tryptophan. D genes are given only for firm matches. Clone size is shown for a subset of rows, as once, few, many or a class of expanded clone.

cdr3_nt	cdr3_aa	v_call	j_call	d_call	clone_size
TGCGCCAGTAGGGGGGCTTCAACCCAAGAGACCCAGTACTTC	CASRGASTQETQYF	TRBV5-1	TRBJ2-5	.	.
TGTGCCAGCAGCGCTAGGACAGGCGCCTACACTGAAGCTTTCTTT	CASSARTGAYTEAFF	TRBV7-9	TRBJ1-1	TRBD1	.
TGCGCCAGCAGCCAAGATACAGGGATTTATGGCTACACCTTC	CASSQDTGIYGYTF	TRBV4-1	TRBJ1-2	.	.
TGTGCCAGCAGTTCGATCTCAGGGACAGATACGCAGTATTTT	CASSSISGTDTQYF	TRBV5-6	TRBJ2-3	.	.
TGTGCCAGCAGCCAACAGGCCTACGAGCAGTACTTC	CASSQQAYEQYF	TRBV2	TRBJ2-7	.	.
TGTGCCACCAGTGCAGGGTCGAACTATGGCTACACCTTC	CATSAGSNYGYTF	TRBV24-1	TRBJ1-2	.	few
TGCGCCAGCACGGACAGCCTGAATTCCGAAAAACTGTTTTTT	CASTDSLNSEKLFF	TRBV5-1	TRBJ1-4	.	.
TGTGCCAGCAGTTTCAGCGGTGGCTACACCTTC	CASSFSGGYTF	TRBV28	TRBJ1-2	.	.
TGTGCCAGCAAGACAGGGTTGAACACTGAAGCTTTCTTT	CASKTGLNTEAFF	TRBV28	TRBJ1-1	TRBD1	.
TGTGCCAGCAGGTCATTCGGGACAGGGAGCTCCTACGAGCAGTACTTC	CASRSFGTGSSYEQYF	TRBV28	TRBJ2-7	TRBD1	.
TGTGCCAGCAGCCACGACAGGAACACTGAAGCTTTCTTT	CASSHDRNTEAFF	TRBV5-4	TRBJ1-1	.	.
TGTGCCAGCAGCCCGACAGGCCAAAGGGATGGCTACACCTTC	CASSPTGQRDGYTF	TRBV4-2	TRBJ1-2	.	.
TGTGCCAGCAGCGTCGGGACTAGCGGCAATGAGCAGTTCTTC	CASSVGTSGNEQFF	TRBV9	TRBJ2-1	TRBD2	.
TGTGCCAGCAGCCAAGGCGAGGGCCTCAATTCTGGTGAGCAGTTCTTC	CASSQGEGLNSGEQFF	TRBV3-1/TRBV3-2	TRBJ2-1	.	.
TGTGCCAGCAGCTTAACAGGGGGCGGAAAAGGCTACACCTTC	CASSLTGGGKGYTF	TRBV7-9	TRBJ1-2	TRBD1	.